These T cell receptor beta chains were read from a single sample in a study of blood T cell repertoires in COVID-19. Using immunoSEQ multiplex PCR, the repertoire was profiled, and TCRdb retains in-frame clones only, with some absent. The sample carries 99,000 or so clones, about four fifths recorded once. The sequenced sample consisted of peripheral blood. The receptors derive from a man in his 70s with active or convalescent COVID-19. CDR3s include the opening cysteine and the closing phenylalanine or tryptophan. D genes are given only for firm matches. Expanded clones get a size class; other rows say once, few or many, or leave the size out.

TRBD1	TRBV2	TRBJ2-5	.	CASNDRVDQETQYF	TGTGCCAGCAACGACAGGGTCGACCAAGAGACCCAGTACTTC
.	TRBV3-1/TRBV3-2	TRBJ1-6	.	CASSLRIAVNSPLHF	TGTGCCAGCAGTCTACGAATCGCGGTGAATTCACCCCTCCACTTT
.	TRBV9	TRBJ1-3	.	CASSVLPLLQGTALGPGNTIYF	TGTGCCAGCAGCGTACTTCCCCTTCTACAGGGAACGGCCCTGGGGCCTGGAAACACCATATATTTT
.	TRBV3-1/TRBV3-2	TRBJ1-2	.	CASSPYTDYGTYGYTF	TGTGCCAGCAGCCCATACACAGATTACGGTACCTATGGCTACACCTTC
.	TRBV28	TRBJ2-5	.	CASIGGKETQYF	TGTGCCAGCATTGGGGGCAAAGAGACCCAGTACTTC
.	TRBV5-1	TRBJ2-7	.	CASSLGVGEQYF	TGCGCCAGCAGCTTGGGCGTCGGCGAGCAGTACTTC
TRBD2	TRBV5-6	TRBJ2-5	.	CASSLEVAGGPPKWYF	TGTGCCAGCAGCTTGGAAGTAGCGGGGGGGCCTCCCAAATGGTACTTC
TRBD1	TRBV5-4	TRBJ1-6	.	CASSFQQGASSPLHF	TGTGCCAGCAGCTTTCAACAGGGGGCCAGTTCACCCCTCCACTTT
TRBD2	TRBV4-1	TRBJ2-1	.	CASSQDRIGGVSNEQFF	TGCGCCAGCAGCCAAGATCGTATCGGGGGGGTTTCCAATGAGCAGTTCTTC
TRBD1	TRBV5-1	TRBJ1-2	.	CASSRDRGGYGYTF	TGCGCCAGCAGTCGGGACAGGGGAGGCTATGGCTACACCTTC
TRBD1	TRBV19	TRBJ1-1	few	CASSRGQDNTEAFF	TGTGCCAGTAGTAGGGGACAGGACAACACTGAAGCTTTCTTT
TRBD1	TRBV10-1	TRBJ1-5	.	CAGRGAGGRVSNQPQHF	TGCGCCGGGAGGGGGGCAGGGGGCCGAGTTAGCAATCAGCCCCAGCATTTT
.	TRBV29-1	TRBJ1-2	.	CSVGGHGGGYTF	TGCAGCGTTGGGGGCCACGGGGGTGGCTACACCTTC
.	TRBV19	TRBJ2-3	.	CASSILTTSTDTQYF	TGTGCCAGTAGTATTCTCACCACTAGCACAGATACGCAGTATTTT
TRBD1	TRBV6-5	TRBJ1-5	.	CASSSGQGGPGQPQHF	TGTGCCAGCAGTTCTGGACAGGGAGGGCCCGGGCAGCCCCAGCATTTT
.	TRBV27	TRBJ1-3	once	CASSPSRGVGGNTIYF	TGTGCCAGCAGTCCGAGTCGGGGGGTAGGTGGAAACACCATATATTTT
TRBD1	TRBV18	TRBJ1-2	.	CASSPTGGVPNYGYTF	TGTGCCAGCTCACCGACAGGGGGAGTTCCTAACTATGGCTACACCTTC
TRBD2	TRBV28	TRBJ2-7	once	CASSSGGGGSYEQYF	TGTGCCAGCAGTTCTGGAGGCGGGGGATCCTACGAGCAGTACTTC
TRBD1	TRBV30	TRBJ2-7	.	CAWGTGGREQYF	TGTGCCTGGGGAACAGGGGGCCGTGAGCAGTACTTC
.	TRBV14	TRBJ1-5	few	CASSQDGRERTRSNQPQHF	TGTGCCAGCAGCCAAGATGGAAGGGAGCGAACCAGAAGCAATCAGCCCCAGCATTTT
TRBD2	TRBV28	TRBJ2-7	.	CASSLGRGTSYEQYF	TGTGCCAGCAGTTTGGGGCGGGGGACCTCCTACGAGCAGTACTTC
TRBD1	TRBV25-1	TRBJ1-4	.	CASSGQGKEKLFF	TGTGCCAGCAGTGGACAGGGGAAAGAAAAACTGTTTTTT
TRBD1	TRBV7-9	TRBJ1-5	.	CASSLTGRNQPQHF	TGTGCCAGCAGCTTGACAGGGAGGAATCAGCCCCAGCATTTT
TRBD2	TRBV7-8	TRBJ2-2	.	CASSLALAGEISRNTGELFF	TGTGCCAGCAGCTTAGCCCTAGCGGGGGAGATAAGTCGGAACACCGGGGAGCTGTTTTTT
TRBD1	TRBV12-3/TRBV12-4	TRBJ1-2	few	CASNPGQGQGYTF	TGTGCCAGCAATCCGGGACAGGGGCAAGGCTACACCTTC
TRBD1	TRBV28	TRBJ2-3	.	CASSFGTVSTDTQYF	TGTGCCAGCAGTTTCGGGACAGTCAGCACAGATACGCAGTATTTT
TRBD2	TRBV14	TRBJ2-3	.	CASSPGLAGVYTDTQYF	TGTGCCAGCAGCCCGGGACTAGCGGGGGTCTACACAGATACGCAGTATTTT
TRBD1	TRBV12-3/TRBV12-4	TRBJ1-2	few	CASSRQGYGYTF	TGTGCCAGCAGTCGACAGGGATATGGCTACACCTTC
TRBD1	TRBV10-1	TRBJ2-6	.	CASSRDRISGANVLTF	TGCGCCAGCAGTCGGGACAGGATCTCTGGGGCCAACGTCCTGACTTTC
TRBD1	TRBV6-2/TRBV6-3	TRBJ1-5	once	CASSRDRIGPQHF	TGTGCCAGCAGCAGGGACAGGATCGGGCCCCAGCATTTT
TRBD1	TRBV23-1	TRBJ2-7	.	CASSQHTGQGSYEQYF	TGCGCCAGCAGTCAACATACGGGACAGGGTTCCTACGAGCAGTACTTC
.	TRBV6-6	TRBJ1-2	.	CASTHGQGNYGYTF	TGTGCCAGCACCCACGGGCAGGGAAACTATGGCTACACCTTC
.	TRBV18	TRBJ1-2	.	CASSPLTGFHYGYTF	TGTGCCAGCTCACCACTAACGGGATTCCACTATGGCTACACCTTC
TRBD1	TRBV9	TRBJ2-1	.	CASSVSLGQGYNEQFF	TGTGCCAGCAGCGTCTCGTTGGGACAGGGCTACAATGAGCAGTTCTTC
TRBD1	TRBV7-9	TRBJ1-4	.	CASSSGQGTNEKLFF	TGTGCCAGCAGCTCAGGACAGGGGACTAATGAAAAACTGTTTTTT
.	TRBV6-6	TRBJ1-1	.	CASSLDRREAFF	TGTGCCAGCAGCCTGGACAGAAGAGAAGCTTTCTTT
.	TRBV18	TRBJ2-6	.	CASSPLSGANVLTF	TGTGCCAGCTCACCACTATCTGGGGCCAACGTCCTGACTTTC
.	TRBV27	TRBJ1-6	.	CASKSSGTQNSPLHF	TGTGCCAGCAAGTCGTCCGGGACTCAGAACTCACCCCTCCACTTT
TRBD2	TRBV7-2	TRBJ2-3	.	CASSRTSGGPDTQYF	TGTGCCAGCAGCCGGACTAGCGGGGGCCCAGATACGCAGTATTTT
TRBD2	TRBV4-3	TRBJ2-7	.	CASSQAAGGTYEQYF	TGCGCCAGCAGCCAGGCGGCGGGGGGAACCTACGAGCAGTACTTC